The rows below give T cell receptor beta chains drawn from one sample of a study of CD8+CD57+ T cells in acquired aplastic anemia. TCRdb reprocessed the reads with MiXCR, giving one entry per CDR3 protein. Of about 200,000 distinct CDR3 sequences listed, about 60% are singletons. The sequenced sample consisted of sorted CD4+, CD8+, or CD8+CD57+ T cells (not recorded which) from PBMCs. These receptors were taken from a human donor with aplastic anemia. The CDR3 runs from the conserved cysteine through the conserved F or W. Where a row states a size, it is once, few, many or the class of an expanded clone; other rows omit it.

clone_size j_call v_call cdr3_aa
- TRBJ2-1 TRBV4-2 CASSQAVPDPYNEQFF
- TRBJ2-7 TRBV7-6 CASSLDETSNEQYF
- TRBJ1-2 TRBV9 CASSGKGLTNYGYTF
- TRBJ2-3 TRBV5-1 CASSLAASGGAMDTQYF
many TRBJ2-1 TRBV6-1 CASRAWWGGRYNEQFF
- TRBJ1-6 TRBV14 CASGETDSPLHF
- TRBJ1-5 TRBV20-1 CSAREDVRASGPQHF
once TRBJ1-2 TRBV5-4 CASSQGQGSSGYTF
- TRBJ2-3 TRBV20-1 CSARAGIPGLAGVASTDTQYF
few TRBJ2-7 TRBV5-6 CASSLSGGSYEQYF
- TRBJ1-2 TRBV4-3 CASSQETGIGYTF
few TRBJ2-1 TRBV10-3 CAISGDVSSYNEQFF
- TRBJ1-5 TRBV19 CASTPAGQGSQPQHF
- TRBJ1-1 TRBV9 CASTETLGTEAFF
- TRBJ2-5 TRBV24-1 CATSDQTGNEETQYF
- TRBJ1-6 TRBV13 CASSPGTDNSPPHF
once TRBJ2-7 TRBV2 CATMSGGYHEQYF
- TRBJ1-3 TRBV7-9 CAGHDSYSGNTIYF
- TRBJ2-7 TRBV11-1 CASSPLGGGLYEQYF
many TRBJ2-3 TRBV24-1 CATDKYRAADTQYF
- TRBJ2-1 TRBV7-2 CASSPGQGGKKFF
many TRBJ1-5 TRBV12-3/TRBV12-4 CASSPGQSIGNQPQHF
- TRBJ2-7 TRBV5-5 CASRDTGSYEQYF
- TRBJ2-5 TRBV19 CASVGQGQETQYF
- TRBJ2-7 TRBV24-1 CATSERGGGPYEQYF
- TRBJ1-6 TRBV2 CASRRGERSPLHF
- TRBJ2-7 TRBV6-5 CASSWIAEPGGEQYF
- TRBJ2-7 TRBV10-3 CAISGGGSGYEQYF
- TRBJ2-7 TRBV4-3 CASSDGTGGEQYF
- TRBJ2-7 TRBV7-9 CADPGTGDYEQYF
once TRBJ1-5 TRBV2 CASSLYSGQGFQPQHF
many TRBJ2-7 TRBV9 CASSLGGPYEQYF
many TRBJ2-1 TRBV20-1 CSARGKHSSYNEQFF
once TRBJ2-1 TRBV24-1 CATRSSYNEQFF
- TRBJ2-7 TRBV3-1 CASSQPGQEQYF
- TRBJ1-1 TRBV10-3 CAISEIGTVNTEAFF
once TRBJ1-4 TRBV2 CASSPEQGSGQKLFF
- TRBJ2-2 TRBV13 CASSPQGAGELFF
- TRBJ2-5 TRBV12-3/TRBV12-4 CASGSGKETQYF
- TRBJ1-6 TRBV4-1 CASSQEMGRAMNSPLHF
- TRBJ1-1 TRBV7-2 CASSLDSKNTEAFF
- TRBJ2-1 TRBV29-1 CSHLDSTYNEQFF
- TRBJ2-7 TRBV20-1 CSARGVLAGVSTSYEQYF